This T cell receptor (beta chain) was captured in a study of CD8 T cells in ankylosing spondylitis. Using quantitative 5'-RACE with molecular barcodes, the authors made TCR beta libraries. TCRdb re-called the 5' RACE reads through MiXCR, storing one row per CDR3 protein. The table lists under 300,000 distinct CDR3 sequences, around 11% of them singletons. General study points: Made up of roughly 8 highly homologous variants, a TCR beta motif appeared characteristic of ankylosing spondylitis blood.

As for this clonotype: Its antigen is still unknown.

The sequenced sample was blood, either unsorted or a sorted T cell fraction (not recorded which). The TCR comes from a male donor with ankylosing spondylitis or in good health (not recorded which).

CDR3 protein: CASSQDLRSGNTIYF. The DNA for the CDR3 is TGTGCCAGCAGCCAAGATCTACGCTCTGGAAACACCATATATTTT. V is TRBV3-1 and J is TRBJ1-3; D remains ambiguous. In germline, CDR1 is LGHDT, CDR2 YNNKEL (reference sequence). Trimming removed 0 bases at V and 0 bases at J, with 6 bases between. The CDR3 consists of 15 residues.